Listed below are T cell receptor beta chains from one sample, sequenced in a study of naive and memory T cell subsets. Via MiXCR, TCRdb re-called the UMI-ligation and nested PCR reads, giving one row per CDR3 protein. This table holds roughly 100,000 distinct CDR3 sequences, approximately 10% found once. The material sequenced was naive CD4+ T cells from blood. These TCRs come from a human donor in good health. Each CDR3 is given with its conserved first and last residue. D genes are given only for firm matches. Only some rows state a clone size, as once, few, many or a class for expanded clones.

CDR3 DNA	CDR3 protein	clone size	V gene	J gene	D gene
TGTGCCAGCAGCCCGGGGAGGGGCTATTCTGGGGCCAACGTCCTGACTTTC	CASSPGRGYSGANVLTF	.	TRBV7-8	TRBJ2-6	TRBD2
TGCAGCGCCGGACAAGTACGGAATGAGCAGTTCTTC	CSAGQVRNEQFF	many	TRBV29-1	TRBJ2-1	.
TGCAGTGCTAGAACTAGCGGGACCTACGAGCAGTACTTC	CSARTSGTYEQYF	many	TRBV20-1	TRBJ2-7	TRBD2
TGTGCCAGCAGTCCGGATAACACTGAAGCTTTCTTT	CASSPDNTEAFF	.	TRBV5-4	TRBJ1-1	.
TGTGCCAGCAGCTCAAGCGGGGCGTCGGGACTAGCATTC	CASSSSGASGLAF	few	TRBV7-1	TRBJ2-7	TRBD2
TGTGCCAGTAGAATTAGGCTGGGGGGTTACTACGAGCAGTACTTC	CASRIRLGGYYEQYF	many	TRBV19	TRBJ2-7	.
TGCAGTGCTCTCGCGGCCCTCCACGAGCAGTACTTC	CSALAALHEQYF	.	TRBV20-1	TRBJ2-7	.
TGTGCCAGCAGTTACGCCAGTACCTTCGGGGAGCTGTTTTTT	CASSYASTFGELFF	.	TRBV6-2/TRBV6-3	TRBJ2-2	.
TGTGCCAGCAGCAAGGGACAGATTGAAGCCTACGAGCAGTACTTC	CASSKGQIEAYEQYF	few	TRBV5-4	TRBJ2-7	TRBD1
TGTGCCAGCAGTGACCACACAGGCAATCAGCCCCAGCATTTT	CASSDHTGNQPQHF	few	TRBV6-6	TRBJ1-5	.